This entry is about one T cell receptor beta chain. Antigen: not known. The germline V and J ends were trimmed by 0 bases and 3 bases, with 15 bases remaining between them. CDR3 length: 16 amino acids. Germline V lookup: CDR1 LGHNT, CDR2 FRNRAP. A multiplex PCR was run with 60 Vbeta primers and 13 Jbeta primers. Produced via immunoSEQ multiplex PCR; TCRdb's table is partial and in-frame only. The sample records some 130,000 clones, 60% to 80% being singletons. This entry is derived from a study of cytomegalovirus exposure and HLA in healthy donors. Study conclusions and caveats: Earlier analysis found most TCR beta V segments productive about 87% or about 30% of the time. A classifier reportedly called cytomegalovirus status with high sensitivity and specificity.

The material sequenced was PBMCs. This TCR came from a man aged 25-45 years in good health and CMV-seronegative. The gene calls are TRBV12-5 and TRBJ2-7, with a tentative D call TRBD2 (6 bases). The CDR3 loop is CASGLVRDRLVYEQYF. DNA for the CDR3: TGTGCTAGTGGTTTGGTAAGAGACAGACTAGTCTACGAGCAGTACTTC.